The next 17 T cell receptor beta chains were all read from a single sample in a study of blood T cell repertoires in COVID-19 (dated by TCRdb to the early 2020s). The library was generated by the immunoSEQ multiplex PCR assay. TCRdb took over this immuneACCESS table, retaining in-frame rearrangements with V and J assigned. Such tables are incomplete; in checked studies, under half of the missing clones stem from an unresolved V gene, and the remainder is unexplained. Across this sample there are around 150,000 clones, with around 80% seen only once. About 20% of the sample rests with the top ten. Sequencing used peripheral blood. These receptors were taken from a woman over 75 with acute or convalescent COVID-19.

This chain uses TRBV11-2 with TRBJ1-6; D gene unclear. Deletions cut 0 bases from V and 0 bases from J, with 12 bases between. This CDR3 has 18 residues. CDR1 is SGHAT, CDR2 FQNNGV, per germline. The CDR3 region is CASSLDLGGSSYNSPLHF. Written as DNA, the CDR3 is TGTGCCAGCAGCTTAGATCTGGGAGGGAGCTCCTATAATTCACCCCTCCACTTT.

The chain uses TRBV5-1 and TRBJ2-7, with unresolved D. Trimming pared 0 bases from V and 3 bases from J, leaving 13 bases between. The V gene's germline CDR1 is SGHRS and CDR2 YFSETQ. This CDR3 contains 15 residues. The CDR3 nucleotides read TGCGCCAGCAGCTTGGCCTTTAACAGAGTCTACGAGCAGTACTTC. Translating it yields CASSLAFNRVYEQYF. The full variable domain, with the rest looked up from reference TRBV5-1 and TRBJ2-7, is KAGVTQTPRYLIKTRGQQVTLSCSPISGHRSVSWYQQTPGQGLQFLFEYFSETQRNKGNFPGRFSGRQFSNSRSEMNVSTLELGDSALYLCASSLAFNRVYEQYFGPGTRLTVT.

This clone has at least ten counts. V is TRBV27 and J is TRBJ2-3; D is unresolved. Trimming pared 5 bases from V and 2 bases from J, leaving 11 bases between. In germline, CDR1 is MNHEY, CDR2 SMNVEV (reference sequence). This CDR3 is built from 14 residues. CDR3 in amino acids: CASSLAGYTDTQYF. DNA of the CDR3: TGTGCCAGCAGTCTTGCAGGCTACACAGATACGCAGTATTTT.

J is TRBJ1-4 and V is TRBV21-1. TRBV21-1 is termed a pseudogene. The CDR3 has 15 amino acids. The CDR3 DNA sequence: TGTGCCAGCAGCAAAAAAGGGGGGGCGGTCGAAAAACTGTTTTTT. Translated: CASSKKGGAVEKLFF.

About this clone: Other DNA sequences from this sample encode an identical CDR3 as well. The chain uses TRBV7-9 and TRBJ1-1; D might be TRBD1 (5 bases). V was pared by 6 bases and J by 5 bases, with 10 bases between. This CDR3 region has 12 residues. Germline V gene lookup returns CDR1 SEHNR and CDR2 FQNEAQ (reference sequence). The CDR3: CASSQGGTEAFF. The CDR3 DNA sequence: TGTGCCAGCAGTCAGGGTGGGACTGAAGCTTTCTTT.

The V and J genes are TRBV7-8 and TRBJ2-7; the match to TRBD2 covers 8 bases. This CDR3 contains 14 residues. J gave up 5 bases and V 4 bases, and 7 bases lay outside the gene matches. The germline gives CDR1 SGHVS, CDR2 FQNEAQ. The CDR3 is CASSSRGLVHEQYF. The CDR3 DNA is TGTGCCAGCAGCTCCCGGGGACTAGTCCACGAGCAGTACTTC.

V usage is TRBV5-1 and J usage is TRBJ1-1; no reliable D call. CDR3 size: 14 residues. Germline loops: CDR1 SGHRS, CDR2 YFSETQ. V was shortened by 0 bases and J by 1 base, with 7 bases between the two germline ends. CDR3 protein: CASSLATWNTEAFF. The CDR3 bases are TGCGCCAGCAGCTTGGCGACTTGGAACACTGAAGCTTTCTTT.

The V and J genes are TRBV5-8 and TRBJ2-2; TRBD2 agrees at 14 bases. Trimming removed 7 bases from V and 4 bases from J; junction bases left unmatched: 6. The CDR3 runs 16 residues. The V gene's germline CDR1 is SGHTS and CDR2 YDEGEE. Here the CDR3 DNA reads TGTGCCAGCTTTCGACTAGCGGGAGGGGGCACCGGGGAGCTGTTTTTT. Amino acid sequence: CASFRLAGGGTGELFF.

The chain has TRBV18 and TRBJ2-7, with TRBD1 matching over 7 bases. The V and J ends lost 4 bases and 4 bases, in that order; junction bases with no gene match: 7. In germline, CDR1 is KGHSH, CDR2 LQKENI. This CDR3 spans 14 amino acids. CDR3 sequence: CASSLTDRDYEQYF. The CDR3 bases are TGTGCCAGCTCACTAACAGACAGGGATTACGAGCAGTACTTC.

The chain joins TRBV20-1 to TRBJ1-2; D may be TRBD1 (6 bases). Between the trimmed V and J ends, which lost 0 bases and 12 bases, there was a span of 11 bases. Germline V gives CDR1 DFQATT, CDR2 SNEGSKA (reference sequence). This CDR3 is 11 amino acids long. CDR3 in DNA: TGCAGTGCTAGAGATAGAGGGGGACACACCTTC. This gives the protein CSARDRGGHTF.

The chain joins TRBV7-6 to TRBJ2-7; D might be TRBD1 (5 bases). Deletions cut 4 bases from V and 2 bases from J, with 9 bases between. CDR1 SGHVS and CDR2 FNYEAQ come from the germline V gene. The CDR3 length is 13 residues. Written as DNA, the CDR3 is TGTGCCAGCAGCTCCCCGGACACCTACGAGCAGTACTTC. Translated, it gives CASSSPDTYEQYF.

Of note for this clone: This CDR3 is also generated by other DNA sequences in the sample. This chain joins TRBV5-1 and TRBJ1-2; 9 bases map to TRBD1. With V trimmed by 2 bases and J by 6 bases, 5 bases remained unmatched. This CDR3 region has 14 residues. Per germline, CDR1 SGHRS and CDR2 YFSETQ. The CDR3 is CASSLEQGADGYTF. The CDR3 nucleotides are TGCGCCAGCAGCTTAGAACAGGGGGCTGATGGCTACACCTTC.

The chain uses TRBV27 and TRBJ2-1; 8 bases line up with TRBD2. The CDR3 runs to 18 residues. With V trimmed by 7 bases and J by 2 bases, 16 bases remained unmatched. The germline V gene encodes CDR1 MNHEY and CDR2 SMNVEV (reference sequence). The CDR3 nucleotides read TGTGCCAGCACTCCCACATTCGGGGGGGCCTTTGCCTACAATGAGCAGTTCTTC. It yields the protein CASTPTFGGAFAYNEQFF.

This chain uses TRBV5-1 with TRBJ1-2, with D maybe TRBD1 (6 bases). Deletions cut 4 bases from V and 8 bases from J, with 12 bases between. The CDR3 loop spans 12 amino acids. CDR1 is SGHRS and CDR2 is YFSETQ in the germline V gene. CDR3 loop: CASSPEGEGYTF. As DNA, the CDR3 is TGCGCCAGCAGCCCTGAGGGGGAAGGCTACACCTTC.

This clone appeared a single time. This sequence joins TRBV6-2 or TRBV6-3 and TRBJ2-7; 7 bases agree with TRBD1. V gave up 2 bases and J gave up 3 bases; unmatched junction bases: 13. Germline V gives CDR1 MNHEY, CDR2 SVGEGT. There are 17 residues in the CDR3. The CDR3 DNA reads TGTGCCAGCAGTTACCCTCCGGGACAGAGTCGCCTCTACGAGCAGTACTTC. It specifies CASSYPPGQSRLYEQYF.

The chain combines TRBV7-9 with TRBJ2-2; unclear D gene. The germline CDR1 and CDR2 sequences are SEHNR and FQNEAQ (reference sequence). This CDR3 contains 13 residues. V shed 3 bases and J shed 4 bases, with 6 bases lying between them. CDR3 DNA sequence: TGTGCCAGCAGCTTTATGGCCACCGGGGAGCTGTTTTTT. It codes for CASSFMATGELFF.

The chain employs TRBV6-2 or TRBV6-3 and TRBJ2-7; D unresolved. V lost 2 bases, J lost 2 bases, and 10 bases lay in between. CDR1 is MNHEY and CDR2 is SVGEGT in the germline V gene. The CDR3 runs 14 residues. The CDR3 DNA is TGTGCCAGCAGTTACCGGCCAGGTACCTACGAGCAGTACTTC. Translation: CASSYRPGTYEQYF.